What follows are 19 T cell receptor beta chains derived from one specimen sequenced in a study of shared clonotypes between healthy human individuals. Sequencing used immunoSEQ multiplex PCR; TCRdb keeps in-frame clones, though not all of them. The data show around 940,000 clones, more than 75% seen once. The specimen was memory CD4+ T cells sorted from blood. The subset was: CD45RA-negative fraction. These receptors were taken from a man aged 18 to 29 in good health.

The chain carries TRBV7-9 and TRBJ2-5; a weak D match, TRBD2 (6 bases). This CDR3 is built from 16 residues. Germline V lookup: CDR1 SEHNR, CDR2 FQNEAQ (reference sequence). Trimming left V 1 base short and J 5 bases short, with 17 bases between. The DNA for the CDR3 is TGTGCCAGCAGCTTAGGGGACTCAACAAGAGGGGAGACCCAGTACTTC. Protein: CASSLGDSTRGETQYF. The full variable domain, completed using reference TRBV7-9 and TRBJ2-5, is DTGVSQNPRHKITKRGQNVTFRCDPISEHNRLYWYRQTLGQGPEFLTYFQNEAQLEKSRLLSDRFSAERPKGSFSTLEIQRTEQGDSAMYLCASSLGDSTRGETQYFGPGTRLLVL.

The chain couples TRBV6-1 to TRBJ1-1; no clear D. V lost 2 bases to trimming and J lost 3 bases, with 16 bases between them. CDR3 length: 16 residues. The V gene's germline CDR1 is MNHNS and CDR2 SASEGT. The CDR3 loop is CASSEIWGREHTEAFF. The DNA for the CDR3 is TGTGCCAGCAGTGAAATCTGGGGTCGGGAGCACACTGAAGCTTTCTTT.

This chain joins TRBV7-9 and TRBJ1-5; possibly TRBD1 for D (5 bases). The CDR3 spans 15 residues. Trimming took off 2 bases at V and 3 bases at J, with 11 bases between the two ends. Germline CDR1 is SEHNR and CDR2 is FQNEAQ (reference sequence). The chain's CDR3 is CASSLSEGANQPQHF. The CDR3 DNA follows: TGTGCCAGCAGCTTAAGCGAAGGGGCCAATCAGCCCCAGCATTTT.

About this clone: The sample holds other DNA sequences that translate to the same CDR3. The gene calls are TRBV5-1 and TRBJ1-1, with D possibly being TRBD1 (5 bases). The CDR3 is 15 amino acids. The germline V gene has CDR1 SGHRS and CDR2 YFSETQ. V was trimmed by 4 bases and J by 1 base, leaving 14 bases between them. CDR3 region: CASSRADITNTEAFF. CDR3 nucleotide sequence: TGCGCCAGCAGCAGGGCGGACATAACGAACACTGAAGCTTTCTTT.

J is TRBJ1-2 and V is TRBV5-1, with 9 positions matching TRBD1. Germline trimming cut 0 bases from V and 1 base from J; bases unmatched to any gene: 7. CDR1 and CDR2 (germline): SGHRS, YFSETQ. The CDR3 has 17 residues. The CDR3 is CASSLGAGQGFNYGYTF. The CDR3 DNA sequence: TGCGCCAGCAGCTTGGGAGCGGGACAGGGTTTTAACTATGGCTACACCTTC.

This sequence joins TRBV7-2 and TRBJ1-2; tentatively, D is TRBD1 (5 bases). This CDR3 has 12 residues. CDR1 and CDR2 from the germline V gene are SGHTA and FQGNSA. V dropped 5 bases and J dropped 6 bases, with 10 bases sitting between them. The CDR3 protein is CASSPQGHGYTF. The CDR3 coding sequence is TGTGCCAGCAGCCCCCAGGGACATGGCTACACCTTC.

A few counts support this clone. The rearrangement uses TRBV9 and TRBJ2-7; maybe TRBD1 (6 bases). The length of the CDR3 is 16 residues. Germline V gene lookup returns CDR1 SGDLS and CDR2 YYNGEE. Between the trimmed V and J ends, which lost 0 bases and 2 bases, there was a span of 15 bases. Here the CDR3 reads CASSVDGGSATYEQYF. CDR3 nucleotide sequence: TGTGCCAGCAGCGTAGATGGGGGCTCCGCGACCTACGAGCAGTACTTC. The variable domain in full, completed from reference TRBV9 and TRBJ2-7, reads DSGVTQTPKHLITATGQRVTLRCSPRSGDLSVYWYQQSLDQGLQFLIQYYNGEERAKGNILERFSAQQFPDLHSELNLSSLELGDSALYFCASSVDGGSATYEQYFGPGTRLTVT.

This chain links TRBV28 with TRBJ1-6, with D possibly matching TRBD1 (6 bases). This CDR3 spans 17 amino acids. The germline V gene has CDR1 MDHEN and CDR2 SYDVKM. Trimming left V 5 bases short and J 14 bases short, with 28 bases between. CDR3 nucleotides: TGTGCCAGCAGTCGAACGTGGGGGGGGCCGGAGACCCTGGCCCTCCACTTT. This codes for CASSRTWGGPETLALHF. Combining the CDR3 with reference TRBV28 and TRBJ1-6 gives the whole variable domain DVKVTQSSRYLVKRTGEKVFLECVQDMDHENMFWYRQDPGLGLRLIYFSYDVKMKEKGDIPEGYSVSREKKERFSLILESASTNQTSMYLCASSRTWGGPETLALHFGNGTRLTVT.

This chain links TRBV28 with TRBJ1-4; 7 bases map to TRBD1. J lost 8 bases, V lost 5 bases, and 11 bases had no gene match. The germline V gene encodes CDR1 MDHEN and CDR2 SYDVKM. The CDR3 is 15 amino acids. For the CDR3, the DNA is TGTGCCAGCAGTCCGCCGACAGGGTCGGGAGAAAAACTGTTTTTT. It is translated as CASSPPTGSGEKLFF.

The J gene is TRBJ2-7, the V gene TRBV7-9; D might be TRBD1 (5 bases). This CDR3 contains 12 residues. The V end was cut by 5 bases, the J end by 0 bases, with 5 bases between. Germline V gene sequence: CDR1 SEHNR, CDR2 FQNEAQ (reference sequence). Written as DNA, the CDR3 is TGTGCCAGCAGCACAGGCTCCTACGAGCAGTACTTC. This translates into CASSTGSYEQYF. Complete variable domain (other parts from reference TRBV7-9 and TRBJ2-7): DTGVSQNPRHKITKRGQNVTFRCDPISEHNRLYWYRQTLGQGPEFLTYFQNEAQLEKSRLLSDRFSAERPKGSFSTLEIQRTEQGDSAMYLCASSTGSYEQYFGPGTRLTVT.

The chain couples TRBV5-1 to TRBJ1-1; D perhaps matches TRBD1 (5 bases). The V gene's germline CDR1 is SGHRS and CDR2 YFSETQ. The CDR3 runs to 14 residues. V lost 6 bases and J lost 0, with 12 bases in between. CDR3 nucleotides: TGCGCCAGCAAGGAGGGACCCGTGAACACTGAAGCTTTCTTT. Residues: CASKEGPVNTEAFF.

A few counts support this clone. CDR3 loop: CASSLSTGDAASLHF. The CDR3 nucleotides are TGTGCCAGCAGCCTGTCGACGGGGGATGCGGCGTCCCTCCACTTT. The rearrangement uses TRBV7-6 and TRBJ1-6, with D possibly matching TRBD1 (5 bases). The CDR3 is 15 amino acids. The V gene lost 5 bases and the J gene lost 14 bases, with 22 bases spanning the gap. Germline lookup yields CDR1 SGHVS and CDR2 FNYEAQ. The entire variable domain, with the rest obtained from reference TRBV7-6 and TRBJ1-6, is as follows: GAGVSQSPRYKVTKRGQDVALRCDPISGHVSLYWYRQALGQGPEFLTYFNYEAQQDKSGLPNDRFSAERPEGSISTLTIQRTEQRDSAMYRCASSLSTGDAASLHFGNGTRLTVT.

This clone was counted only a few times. The CDR3 protein is CASSWQSGGELFF. CDR3 in DNA: TGTGCCAGCAGTTGGCAGTCGGGCGGGGAGCTGTTTTTT. The gene calls are TRBV6-5 and TRBJ2-2; D unclear. The germline gives CDR1 MNHEY, CDR2 SVGAGI. CDR3 length equals 13 residues. Deletions cut 4 bases from V and 7 bases from J, with 10 bases between.

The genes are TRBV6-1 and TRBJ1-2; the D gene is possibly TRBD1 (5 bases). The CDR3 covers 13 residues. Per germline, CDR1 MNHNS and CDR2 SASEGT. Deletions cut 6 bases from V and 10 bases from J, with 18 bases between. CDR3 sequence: CASRYPPPGSYTF. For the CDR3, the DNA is TGTGCCAGCAGATACCCCCCCCCAGGGTCCTACACCTTC.

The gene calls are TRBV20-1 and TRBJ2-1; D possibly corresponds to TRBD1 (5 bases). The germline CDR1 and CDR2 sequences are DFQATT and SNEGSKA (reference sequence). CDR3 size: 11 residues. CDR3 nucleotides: TGCAGCGGACAACACCACAATGAGCAGTTCTTC. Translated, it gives CSGQHHNEQFF.

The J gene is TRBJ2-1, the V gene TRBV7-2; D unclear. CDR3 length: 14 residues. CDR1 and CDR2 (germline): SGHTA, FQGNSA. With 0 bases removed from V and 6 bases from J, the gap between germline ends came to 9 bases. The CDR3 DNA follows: TGTGCCAGCAGCTTAGCGCTAGTAGGCAATGAGCAGTTCTTC. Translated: CASSLALVGNEQFF.

CDR3 region: CSVEGQHYGYTF. Here the CDR3 DNA reads TGCAGCGTTGAGGGGCAGCATTATGGCTACACCTTC. V is TRBV29-1 and J is TRBJ1-2; a weak D match, TRBD1 (5 bases). CDR3 length: 12 residues. Trimming shortened V by 3 bases and J by 5 bases, and 10 bases separated the two germline ends. Germline V lookup: CDR1 SQVTM, CDR2 ANQGSEA. Full variable domain (rest looked up from reference TRBV29-1 and TRBJ1-2): SAVISQKPSRDICQRGTSLTIQCQVDSQVTMMFWYRQQPGQSLTLIATANQGSEATYESGFVIDKFPISRPNLTFSTLTVSNMSPEDSSIYLCSVEGQHYGYTFGSGTRLTVV.

The CDR3, as DNA: TGTGCCAGCAGCTTACGGGGGTTGAACACCGGGGAGCTGTTTTTT. Translation: CASSLRGLNTGELFF. The rearrangement joins TRBV7-9 to TRBJ2-2; maybe TRBD2 (6 bases). This CDR3 has 15 amino acids. Germline lookup yields CDR1 SEHNR and CDR2 FQNEAQ (reference sequence). V was pared by 2 bases and J by 1 base, with 8 bases between.

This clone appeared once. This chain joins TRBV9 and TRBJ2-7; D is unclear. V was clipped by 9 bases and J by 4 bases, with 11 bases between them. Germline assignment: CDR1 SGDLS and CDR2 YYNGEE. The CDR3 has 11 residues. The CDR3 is CAIPLAYEQYF. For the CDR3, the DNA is TGTGCCATCCCGCTCGCGTACGAGCAGTACTTC.